The entry below gives a single TCR beta chain sequence along with its context. It was healthy bone marrow donors who served as donors. The PCR had 60 Vbeta and 13 Jbeta primers. TCRdb keeps only in-frame clones here, not all; method: immunoSEQ multiplex PCR. The table records tens of thousands of clones, roughly four fifths of them present only once. The data originate from a study of cytomegalovirus exposure and HLA in healthy donors. Trimming shortened V by 0 bases and J by 5 bases, and 8 bases separated the two germline ends. Germline-derived CDR1 and CDR2 are KGHSH and LQKENI. The CDR3 covers 13 residues.

The specimen was PBMCs. V gene TRBV18 combines with J gene TRBJ2-7, with D possibly being TRBD2 (6 bases). This TCR was recovered from a man aged 30 to 45 in good health and CMV-seropositive. Written as DNA, the CDR3 is TGTGCCAGCTCACCACCGGGGGGACACGAGCAGTACTTC. It translates to CASSPPGGHEQYF. Based on the CDR3 plus reference TRBV18 and TRBJ2-7, the full variable domain is NAGVMQNPRHLVRRRGQEARLRCSPMKGHSHVYWYRQLPEEGLKFMVYLQKENIIDESGMPKERFSAEFPKEGPSILRIQQVVRGDSAAYFCASSPPGGHEQYFGPGTRLTVT.